The source of this T cell receptor beta chain is a study of blood T cell repertoires in COVID-19. Whole-study context: Samples taken during acute and convalescent COVID-19 were collected in the United States, Italy and Spain. PBMCs, B-cell-depleted T cells, or T cells provided the cDNA or gDNA that made up the material.

This CDR3 region has 13 residues. V lost 8 bases, J lost 5 bases, and 6 bases stayed unmatched. The germline V gene has CDR1 MNHEY and CDR2 SVGAGI. In the study's own analysis: Counts of nucleated cells, estimated from reference gene primer amplification, were obtained. Profiling relied on immunoSEQ multiplex PCR, and the TCRdb table lists in-frame clones only, not all of them. Clone size and the V and J calls come from that table; the DNA yielded D and trimming. The top ten clones hold roughly 8.5% of a sample with roughly 280,000 clones, around nine tenths of them seen once. Sequenced: peripheral blood. The chain has TRBV6-5 and TRBJ1-1; TRBD1 matches 9 bases. This receptor was taken from a man aged 35-49 years with active or convalescent COVID-19. CDR3 in DNA: TGTGCCAGCCGAAGGGGACAGGGTACTGAAGCTTTCTTT. This encodes CASRRGQGTEAFF.